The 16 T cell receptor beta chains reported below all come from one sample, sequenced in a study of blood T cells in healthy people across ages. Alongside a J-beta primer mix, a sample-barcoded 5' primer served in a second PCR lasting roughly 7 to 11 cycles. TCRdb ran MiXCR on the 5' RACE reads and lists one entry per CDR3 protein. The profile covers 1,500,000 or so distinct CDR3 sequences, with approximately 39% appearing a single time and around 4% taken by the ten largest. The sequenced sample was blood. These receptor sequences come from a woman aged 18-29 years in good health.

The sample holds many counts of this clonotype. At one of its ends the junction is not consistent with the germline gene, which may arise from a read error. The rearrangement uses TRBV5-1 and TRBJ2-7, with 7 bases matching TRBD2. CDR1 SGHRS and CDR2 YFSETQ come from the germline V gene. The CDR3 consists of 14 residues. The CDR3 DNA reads TGTGCCAGCAGCTTAGAAGGCGGGAGCTACGAGCAGTACTTC. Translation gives CASSLEGGSYEQYF.

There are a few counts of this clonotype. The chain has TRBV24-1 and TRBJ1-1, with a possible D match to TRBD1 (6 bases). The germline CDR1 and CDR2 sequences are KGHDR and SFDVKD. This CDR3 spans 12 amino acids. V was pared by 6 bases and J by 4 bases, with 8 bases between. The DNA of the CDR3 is TGTGCCACCAGTACAGGGAGCACTGAAGCTTTCTTT. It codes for CATSTGSTEAFF.

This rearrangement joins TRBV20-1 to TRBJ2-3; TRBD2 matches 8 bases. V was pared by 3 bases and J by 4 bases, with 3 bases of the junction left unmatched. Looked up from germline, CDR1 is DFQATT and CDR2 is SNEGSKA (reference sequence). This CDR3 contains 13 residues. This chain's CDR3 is CSARKTSADTQYF. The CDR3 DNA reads TGCAGTGCTAGGAAGACTAGCGCAGATACGCAGTATTTT.

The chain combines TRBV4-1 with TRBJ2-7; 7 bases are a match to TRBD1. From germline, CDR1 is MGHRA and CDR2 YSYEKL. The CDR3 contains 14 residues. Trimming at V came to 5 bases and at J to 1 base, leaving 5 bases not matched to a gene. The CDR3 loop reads CASSDRQGSYEQYF. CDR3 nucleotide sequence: TGCGCCAGCAGCGACCGACAGGGATCCTACGAGCAGTACTTC.

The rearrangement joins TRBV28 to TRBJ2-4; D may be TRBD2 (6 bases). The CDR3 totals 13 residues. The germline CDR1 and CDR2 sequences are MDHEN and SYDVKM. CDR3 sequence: CVVGGVAKNIQYF. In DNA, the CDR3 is TGTGTCGTCGGGGGTGTAGCCAAAAACATTCAGTACTTC. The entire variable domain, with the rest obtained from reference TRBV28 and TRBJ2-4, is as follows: DVKVTQSSRYLVKRTGEKVFLECVQDMDHENMFWYRQDPGLGLRLIYFSYDVKMKEKGDIPEGYSVSREKKERFSLILESASTNQTSMYLCVVGGVAKNIQYFGAGTRLSVL.

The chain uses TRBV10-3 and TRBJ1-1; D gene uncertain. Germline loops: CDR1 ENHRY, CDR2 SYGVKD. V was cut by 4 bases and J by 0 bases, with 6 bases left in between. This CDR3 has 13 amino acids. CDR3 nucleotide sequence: TGTGCCATCAGTGTTGGGGTGAACACTGAAGCTTTCTTT. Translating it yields CAISVGVNTEAFF.

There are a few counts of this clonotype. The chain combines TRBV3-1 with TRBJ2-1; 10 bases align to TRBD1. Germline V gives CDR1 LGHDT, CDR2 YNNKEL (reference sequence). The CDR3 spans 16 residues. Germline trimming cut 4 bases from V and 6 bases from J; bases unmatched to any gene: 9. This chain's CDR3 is CASSLTDRGPFNEQFF. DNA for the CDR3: TGTGCCAGCAGCCTGACCGACAGGGGGCCTTTCAATGAGCAGTTCTTC.

CDR3 DNA sequence: TGTGCCAGCGCCGTCGGGGGGTACGAGCAGTACTTC. Translating it yields CASAVGGYEQYF. The chain links TRBV18 to TRBJ2-7; 7 bases line up with TRBD2. Germline loops: CDR1 KGHSH, CDR2 LQKENI. J lost 4 bases, V lost 8 bases, and 5 bases had no gene match. The CDR3 covers 12 residues.

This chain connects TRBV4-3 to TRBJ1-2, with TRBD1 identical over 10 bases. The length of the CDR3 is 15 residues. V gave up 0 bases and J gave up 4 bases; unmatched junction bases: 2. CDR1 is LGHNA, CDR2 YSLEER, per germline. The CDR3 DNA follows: TGCGCCAGCAGCCAAGATGACAGGGGGCTCTATGGCTACACCTTC. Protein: CASSQDDRGLYGYTF.

CDR3: CASSPTSGSVTGELFF. The CDR3 DNA follows: TGTGCCAGCAGCCCCACCAGCGGGAGTGTAACCGGGGAGCTGTTTTTT. The chain couples TRBV7-9 to TRBJ2-2; TRBD2 agrees at 8 bases. V shed 5 bases, J shed 5 bases, and the junction held 10 bases outside the gene matches. Per the germline V gene, CDR1 is SEHNR and CDR2 is FQNEAQ (reference sequence). The CDR3 sequence is 16 residues long.

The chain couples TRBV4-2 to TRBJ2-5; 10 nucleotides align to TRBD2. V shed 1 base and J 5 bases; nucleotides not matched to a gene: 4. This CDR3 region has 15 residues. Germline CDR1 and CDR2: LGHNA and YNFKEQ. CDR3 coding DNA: TGTGCCAGCAGCCAAGGCTCAGCGGGAGGGGAGACCCAGTACTTC. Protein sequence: CASSQGSAGGETQYF.

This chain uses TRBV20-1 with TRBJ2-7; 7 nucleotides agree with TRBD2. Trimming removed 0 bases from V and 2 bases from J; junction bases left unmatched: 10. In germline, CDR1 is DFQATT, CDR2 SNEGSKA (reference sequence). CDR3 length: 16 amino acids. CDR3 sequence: CSARDRRLASPYEQYF. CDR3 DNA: TGCAGTGCTAGAGATCGTCGACTAGCATCCCCCTACGAGCAGTACTTC.

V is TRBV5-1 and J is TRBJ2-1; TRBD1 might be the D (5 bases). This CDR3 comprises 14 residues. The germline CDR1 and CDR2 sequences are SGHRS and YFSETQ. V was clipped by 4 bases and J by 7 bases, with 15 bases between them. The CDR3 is CASSLSSNRNEQFF. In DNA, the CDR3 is TGCGCCAGCAGCCTCTCTTCGAACAGGAATGAGCAGTTCTTC.

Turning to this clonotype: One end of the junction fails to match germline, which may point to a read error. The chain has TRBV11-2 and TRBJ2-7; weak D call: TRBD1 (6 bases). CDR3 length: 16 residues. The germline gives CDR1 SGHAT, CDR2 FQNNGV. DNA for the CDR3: TGTGCCAGCAGCTTAGGTTTAAGGACAGCGTCCTACGGGCAGTACTTC. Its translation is CASSLGLRTASYGQYF.

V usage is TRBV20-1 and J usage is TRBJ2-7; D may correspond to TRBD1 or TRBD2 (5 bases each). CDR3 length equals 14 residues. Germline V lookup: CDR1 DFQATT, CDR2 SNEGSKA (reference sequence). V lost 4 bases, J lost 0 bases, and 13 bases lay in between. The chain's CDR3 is CSATLGRLSYEQYF. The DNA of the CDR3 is TGCAGTGCTACTCTGGGACGCCTCTCCTACGAGCAGTACTTC.

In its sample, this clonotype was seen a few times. In DNA form, the CDR3 reads TGTGCCAGCACCTTGATCCGGGGACAGGGTTGGCAAGGTTCTAACTATGGCTACACCTTC. Amino acid sequence: CASTLIRGQGWQGSNYGYTF. The chain is built from TRBV6-1 and TRBJ1-2; 9 positions match TRBD1. The CDR3 consists of 20 residues. In germline, CDR1 is MNHNS, CDR2 SASEGT. J gave up 0 bases and V 7 bases, and 21 bases lay outside the gene matches.